The 11 T cell receptor beta chains below were found in one sample sequenced in a study of breast tumors, draining lymph nodes, adjacent tissues. The lymph nodes were axillary draining lymph nodes from breast cancer patients. TCRdb analysed the multiplex PCR reads with MiXCR anew, one entry per CDR3 protein. The data contain some 170,000 distinct CDR3 sequences, 25% to 40% of them seen just once; the ten biggest clones take up roughly 3.8%. What was sequenced was axillary lymph node tissue. The source of these receptors is a female donor with breast cancer. Some clones in this sample may be carry-over from other donors' samples.

This clonotype was counted ten times or more. The chain combines TRBV6-6 with TRBJ2-1; 11 nucleotides agree with TRBD2. The V gene end was trimmed by 5 bases and the J gene end by 4 bases; junction bases not matched to a gene: 7. The CDR3 extends over 16 amino acids. CDR1 is MNHNY and CDR2 is SVGAGI in the germline V gene (reference sequence). CDR3 sequence (DNA): TGTGCCAGCAGTGGCCCGACTAGCGGGAAGTACAATGAGCAGTTCTTC. It encodes CASSGPTSGKYNEQFF.

The sample holds many counts of this clonotype. The chain couples TRBV6-2 or TRBV6-3 to TRBJ1-5; weak D call: TRBD1 (5 bases). The CDR3 spans 12 residues. Germline assignment: CDR1 MNHEY and CDR2 SVGEGT. Trimming pared 6 bases from V and 10 bases from J, leaving 13 bases between. In nucleotides, the CDR3 is TGTGCCAGCAGCGAAAAGGGGAGACCCCAGCATTTT. It encodes CASSEKGRPQHF.

This clonotype was found many times. V gene TRBV24-1 combines with J gene TRBJ2-1, with unresolved D. CDR3 length equals 13 residues. CDR1 is KGHDR and CDR2 is SFDVKD in the germline V gene. V was shortened by 0 bases and J by 4 bases, with 3 bases between the two germline ends. The CDR3 nucleotides are TGTGCCACCAGTGATTTGATGTACAATGAGCAGTTCTTC. As protein: CATSDLMYNEQFF.

The chain combines TRBV2 with TRBJ2-7; D perhaps matches TRBD1 (6 bases). Germline V gene data show CDR1 as SNHLY and CDR2 as FYNNEI. This CDR3 has 15 residues. V lost 2 bases and J lost 6, with 17 bases in between. For the CDR3, the DNA is TGTGCCAGCAGTGAACGATCAGGGGCGATTGCCGAGCAGTACTTC. Its protein is CASSERSGAIAEQYF.

The V gene is TRBV7-3, the J gene TRBJ2-2; D unclear. Between the trimmed V and J ends, which lost 2 bases and 6 bases, there was a span of 16 bases. CDR3 length equals 16 residues. Germline assignment: CDR1 SGHTA and CDR2 FQGTGA. The CDR3 loop is CASSLYDLPLPGELFF. CDR3 nucleotides: TGTGCCAGCAGCTTATATGATCTGCCCCTACCCGGGGAGCTGTTTTTT.

This clonotype has at least ten counts. The rearrangement links TRBV7-2 to TRBJ2-7, with D hard to call. The CDR3 runs to 16 residues. The germline gives CDR1 SGHTA, CDR2 FQGNSA. The V end lost 1 base, the J end lost 2 bases, and 15 bases lay between the germline ends. CDR3 amino acids: CASSLGSSVGTYEQYF. CDR3 bases: TGTGCCAGCAGCTTAGGCAGCAGTGTGGGCACCTACGAGCAGTACTTC. Based on the CDR3 plus reference TRBV7-2 and TRBJ2-7, the full variable domain is GAGVSQSPSNKVTEKGKDVELRCDPISGHTALYWYRQSLGQGLEFLIYFQGNSAPDKSGLPSDRFSAERTGGSVSTLTIQRTQQEDSAVYLCASSLGSSVGTYEQYFGPGTRLTVT.

This clonotype was counted at least ten times. J is TRBJ2-7 and V is TRBV20-1; D unresolved. CDR1 DFQATT and CDR2 SNEGSKA come from the germline V gene (reference sequence). The germline V and J ends were trimmed by 3 bases and 7 bases, with 16 bases remaining between them. CDR3 length equals 13 residues. The CDR3 nucleotides read TGCAGTGCTAGTTTGGTCCGATCGCGGGAGCAGTACTTC. Translated: CSASLVRSREQYF.

Turning to this clonotype: A single base separates this from a much larger clone, so it may be a read error. The chain joins TRBV5-1 to TRBJ2-5, with D tentatively TRBD1 (5 bases). Trimming took off 0 bases at V and 5 bases at J, with 14 bases between the two ends. CDR3 size: 15 residues. Germline values: CDR1 SGHRS, CDR2 YFSETQ. The CDR3 reads CASSLVAGQHETQYF. The DNA of the CDR3 is TGCGCCAGCAGCTTGGTGGCAGGGCAGCACGAGACCCAGTACTTC.

In this sample, this clonotype turned up many times. The chain has TRBV7-8 and TRBJ2-6; D is unresolved. V shed 5 bases and J shed 7 bases, with 6 bases lying between them. The CDR3 contains 12 residues. The germline gives CDR1 SGHVS, CDR2 FQNEAQ. This chain's CDR3 is CASSPRANVLTF. CDR3 coding DNA: TGTGCCAGCAGCCCCCGCGCCAACGTCCTGACTTTC. Supplemented by reference TRBV7-8 and TRBJ2-6, the full variable domain reads GAGVSQSPRYKVAKRGQDVALRCDPISGHVSLFWYQQALGQGPEFLTYFQNEAQLDKSGLPSDRFFAERPEGSVSTLKIQRTQQEDSAVYLCASSPRANVLTFGAGSRLTVL.

This clonotype was picked up a small number of times. This rearrangement joins TRBV6-5 to TRBJ2-1; the D gene is possibly TRBD1 (6 bases). Germline V gene data show CDR1 as MNHEY and CDR2 as SVGAGI. Trimming pared 5 bases from V and 5 bases from J, leaving 19 bases between. The CDR3 consists of 16 residues. In DNA, the CDR3 is TGTGCCAGCAGTCCAACCCCACTGAACAGGGACAATGAGCAGTTCTTC. The encoded protein is CASSPTPLNRDNEQFF.

This clonotype appeared a few times. This chain joins TRBV6-5 and TRBJ2-1; 7 bases line up with TRBD2. Germline CDR1 is MNHEY and CDR2 is SVGAGI. The junction had 3 bases not matched to a gene; V was cut back by 2 bases and J by 5 bases. The CDR3 consists of 14 residues. Here the CDR3 reads CASSYPLADNEQFF. The DNA for the CDR3 is TGTGCCAGCAGTTACCCTCTAGCGGACAATGAGCAGTTCTTC.